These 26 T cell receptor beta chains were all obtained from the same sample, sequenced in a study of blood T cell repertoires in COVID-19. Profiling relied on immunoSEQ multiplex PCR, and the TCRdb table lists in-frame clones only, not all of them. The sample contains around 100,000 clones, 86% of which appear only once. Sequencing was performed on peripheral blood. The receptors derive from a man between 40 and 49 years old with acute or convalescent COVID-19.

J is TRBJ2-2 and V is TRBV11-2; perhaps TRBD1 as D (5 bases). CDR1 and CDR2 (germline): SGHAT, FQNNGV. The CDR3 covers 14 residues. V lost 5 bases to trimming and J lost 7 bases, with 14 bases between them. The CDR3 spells CASSPDPGNGELFF. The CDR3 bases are TGTGCCAGCAGCCCGGACCCAGGGAACGGGGAGCTGTTTTTT.

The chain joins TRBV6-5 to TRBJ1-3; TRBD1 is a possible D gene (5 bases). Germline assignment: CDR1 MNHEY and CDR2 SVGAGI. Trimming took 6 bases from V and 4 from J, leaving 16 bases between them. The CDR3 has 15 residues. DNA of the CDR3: TGTGCCAGCAGCCGGGGGGTCGAGACGGGAAACACCATATATTTT. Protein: CASSRGVETGNTIYF.

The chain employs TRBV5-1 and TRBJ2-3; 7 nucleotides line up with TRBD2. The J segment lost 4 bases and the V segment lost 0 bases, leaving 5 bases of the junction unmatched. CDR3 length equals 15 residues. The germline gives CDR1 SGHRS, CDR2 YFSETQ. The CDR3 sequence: CASSLDAGEADTQYF. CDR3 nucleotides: TGCGCCAGCAGCTTGGATGCGGGAGAGGCAGATACGCAGTATTTT.

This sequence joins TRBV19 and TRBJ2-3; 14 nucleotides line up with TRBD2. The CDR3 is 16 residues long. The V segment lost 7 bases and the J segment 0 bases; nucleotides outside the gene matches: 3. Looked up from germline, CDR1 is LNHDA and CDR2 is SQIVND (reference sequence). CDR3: CASTRLAGGSTDTQYF. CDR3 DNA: TGTGCCAGTACCCGACTAGCGGGAGGGAGCACAGATACGCAGTATTTT.

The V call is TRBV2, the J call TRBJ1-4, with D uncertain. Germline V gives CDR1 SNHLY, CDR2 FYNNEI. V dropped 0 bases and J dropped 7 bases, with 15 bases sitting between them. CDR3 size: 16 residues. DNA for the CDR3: TGTGCCAGCAGTGAAGCGAAGGCCGGACTGGGTGAAAAACTGTTTTTT. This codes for CASSEAKAGLGEKLFF. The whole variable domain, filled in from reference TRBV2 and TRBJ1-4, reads EPEVTQTPSHQVTQMGQEVILRCVPISNHLYFYWYRQILGQKVEFLVSFYNNEISEKSEIFDDQFSVERPDGSNFTLKIRSTKLEDSAMYFCASSEAKAGLGEKLFFGSGTQLSVL.

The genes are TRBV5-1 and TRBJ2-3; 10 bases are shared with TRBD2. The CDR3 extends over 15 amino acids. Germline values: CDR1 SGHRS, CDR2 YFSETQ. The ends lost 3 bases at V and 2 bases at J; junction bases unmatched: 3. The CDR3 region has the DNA TGCGCCAGCAGCTGGACTAGCGGTACCACAGATACGCAGTATTTT. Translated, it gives CASSWTSGTTDTQYF.

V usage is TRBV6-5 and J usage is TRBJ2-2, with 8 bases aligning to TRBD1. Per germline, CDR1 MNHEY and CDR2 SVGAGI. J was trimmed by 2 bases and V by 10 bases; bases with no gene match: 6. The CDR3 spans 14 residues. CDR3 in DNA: TGTGCCACGCAGGGGGCGCCCAACACCGGGGAGCTGTTTTTT. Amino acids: CATQGAPNTGELFF.

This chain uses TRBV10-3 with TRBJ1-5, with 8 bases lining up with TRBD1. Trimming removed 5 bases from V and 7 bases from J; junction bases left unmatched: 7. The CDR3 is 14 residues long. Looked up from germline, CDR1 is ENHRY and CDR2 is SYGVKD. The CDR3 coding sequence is TGTGCCATCAGTCTCGACAGGGGAACGCAGCCCCAGCATTTT. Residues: CAISLDRGTQPQHF.

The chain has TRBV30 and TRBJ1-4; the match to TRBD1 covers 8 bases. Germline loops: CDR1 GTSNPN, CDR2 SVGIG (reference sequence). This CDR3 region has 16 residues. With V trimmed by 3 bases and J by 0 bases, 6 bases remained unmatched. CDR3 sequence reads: CAWSDDRGSTNEKLFF. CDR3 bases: TGTGCCTGGAGCGATGACAGGGGTTCAACTAATGAAAAACTGTTTTTT.

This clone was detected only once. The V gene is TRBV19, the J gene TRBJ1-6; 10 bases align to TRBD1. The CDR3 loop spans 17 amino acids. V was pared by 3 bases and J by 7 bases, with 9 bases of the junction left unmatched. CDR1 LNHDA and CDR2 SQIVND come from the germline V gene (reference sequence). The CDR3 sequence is CASSMIMRDRGNSPLHF. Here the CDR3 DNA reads TGTGCCAGTAGTATGATTATGAGGGACAGGGGAAATTCACCCCTCCACTTT.

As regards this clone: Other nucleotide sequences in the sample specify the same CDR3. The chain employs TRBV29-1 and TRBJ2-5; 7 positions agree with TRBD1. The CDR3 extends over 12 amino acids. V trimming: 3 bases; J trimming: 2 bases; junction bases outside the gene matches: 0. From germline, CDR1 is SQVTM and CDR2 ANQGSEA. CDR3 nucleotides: TGCAGCGTTGACAGGGGGCAAGAGACCCAGTACTTC. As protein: CSVDRGQETQYF.

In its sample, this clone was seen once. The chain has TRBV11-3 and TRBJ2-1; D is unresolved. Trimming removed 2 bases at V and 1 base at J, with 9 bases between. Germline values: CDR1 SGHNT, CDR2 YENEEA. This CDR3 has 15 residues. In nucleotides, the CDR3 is TGTGCCAGCAGCTTAAGCGCTGCTTCCTACAATGAGCAGTTCTTC. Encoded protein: CASSLSAASYNEQFF.

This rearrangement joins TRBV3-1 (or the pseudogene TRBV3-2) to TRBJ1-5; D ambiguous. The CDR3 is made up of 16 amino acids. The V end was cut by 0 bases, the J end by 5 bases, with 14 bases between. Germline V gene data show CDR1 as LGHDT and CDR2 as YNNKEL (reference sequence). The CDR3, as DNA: TGTGCCAGCAGCCAAGATGGGGTTGGGAGGGATCAGCCCCAGCATTTT. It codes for CASSQDGVGRDQPQHF.

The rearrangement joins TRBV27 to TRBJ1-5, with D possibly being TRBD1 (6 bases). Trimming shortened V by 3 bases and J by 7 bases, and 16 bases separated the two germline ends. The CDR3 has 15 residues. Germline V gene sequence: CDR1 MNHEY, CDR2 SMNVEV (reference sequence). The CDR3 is CASSLNRVAGQPQHF. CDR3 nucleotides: TGTGCCAGCAGTTTGAACAGGGTAGCGGGACAGCCCCAGCATTTT.

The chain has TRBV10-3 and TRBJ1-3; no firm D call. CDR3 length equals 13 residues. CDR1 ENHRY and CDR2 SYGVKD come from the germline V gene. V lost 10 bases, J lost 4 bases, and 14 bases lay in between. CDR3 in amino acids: CATEREVGNTIYF. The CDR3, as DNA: TGTGCCACCGAAAGGGAGGTCGGAAACACCATATATTTT.

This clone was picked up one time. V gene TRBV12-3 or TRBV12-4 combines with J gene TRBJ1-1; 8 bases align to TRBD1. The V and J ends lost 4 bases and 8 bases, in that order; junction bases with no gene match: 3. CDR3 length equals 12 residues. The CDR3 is CASSWGTGEAFF. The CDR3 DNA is TGTGCCAGCAGTTGGGGGACAGGAGAAGCTTTCTTT.

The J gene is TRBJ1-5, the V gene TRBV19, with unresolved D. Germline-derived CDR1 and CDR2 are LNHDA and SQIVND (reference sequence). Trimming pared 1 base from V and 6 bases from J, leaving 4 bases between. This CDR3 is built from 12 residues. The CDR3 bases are TGTGCCAGTAGTATAGCGGGTCAGCCCCAGCATTTT. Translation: CASSIAGQPQHF.

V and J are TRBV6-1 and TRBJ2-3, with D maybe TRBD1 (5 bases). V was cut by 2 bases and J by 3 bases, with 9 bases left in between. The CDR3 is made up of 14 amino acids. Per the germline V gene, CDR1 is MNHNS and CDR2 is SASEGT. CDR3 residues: CASSETGGTDTQYF. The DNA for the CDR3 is TGTGCCAGCAGTGAAACAGGTGGGACAGATACGCAGTATTTT.

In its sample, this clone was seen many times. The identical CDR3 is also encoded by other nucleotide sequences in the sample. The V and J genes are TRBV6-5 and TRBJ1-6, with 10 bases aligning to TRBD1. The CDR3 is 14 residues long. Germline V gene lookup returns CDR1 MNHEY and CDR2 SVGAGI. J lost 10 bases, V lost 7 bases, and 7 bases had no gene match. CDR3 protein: CASTSTGGRSPLHF. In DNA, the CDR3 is TGTGCCAGCACTTCGACAGGGGGCAGGTCACCCCTCCACTTT.

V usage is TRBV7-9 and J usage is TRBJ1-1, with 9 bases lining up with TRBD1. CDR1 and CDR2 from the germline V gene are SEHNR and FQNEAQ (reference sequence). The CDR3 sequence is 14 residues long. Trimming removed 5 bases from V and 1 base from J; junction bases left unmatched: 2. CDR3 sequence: CASSLQGANTEAFF. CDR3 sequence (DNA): TGTGCCAGCAGCCTACAGGGGGCGAACACTGAAGCTTTCTTT.

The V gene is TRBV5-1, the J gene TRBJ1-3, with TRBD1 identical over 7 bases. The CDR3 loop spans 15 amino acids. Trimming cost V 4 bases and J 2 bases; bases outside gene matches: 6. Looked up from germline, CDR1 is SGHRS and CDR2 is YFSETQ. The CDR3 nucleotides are TGCGCCAGCAGCAAGGGGGCCCTCCCTGGAAACACCATATATTTT. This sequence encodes CASSKGALPGNTIYF.

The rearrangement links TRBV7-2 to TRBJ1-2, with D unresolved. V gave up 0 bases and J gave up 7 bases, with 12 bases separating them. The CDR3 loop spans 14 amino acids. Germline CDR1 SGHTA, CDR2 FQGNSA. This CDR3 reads CASSLAVAAGGYTF. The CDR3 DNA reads TGTGCCAGCAGCTTAGCGGTAGCAGCCGGTGGCTACACCTTC.

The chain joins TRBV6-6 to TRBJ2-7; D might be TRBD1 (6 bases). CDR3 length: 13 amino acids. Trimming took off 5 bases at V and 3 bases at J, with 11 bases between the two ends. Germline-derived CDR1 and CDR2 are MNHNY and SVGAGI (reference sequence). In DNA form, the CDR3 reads TGTGCCAGCAGTCTGACAGGAATCTACGAGCAGTACTTC. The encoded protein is CASSLTGIYEQYF.

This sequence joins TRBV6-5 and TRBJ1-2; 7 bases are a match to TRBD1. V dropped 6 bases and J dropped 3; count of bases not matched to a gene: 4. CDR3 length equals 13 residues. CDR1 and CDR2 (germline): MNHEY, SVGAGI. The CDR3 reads CASSSTGDYGYTF. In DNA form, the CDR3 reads TGTGCCAGCAGCTCAACAGGGGACTATGGCTACACCTTC.

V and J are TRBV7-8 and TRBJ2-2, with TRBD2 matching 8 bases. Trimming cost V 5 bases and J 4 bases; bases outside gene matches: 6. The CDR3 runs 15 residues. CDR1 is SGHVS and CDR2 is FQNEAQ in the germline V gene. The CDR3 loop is CASSPRGGGTGELFF. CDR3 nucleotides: TGTGCCAGCAGCCCACGGGGGGGTGGCACCGGGGAGCTGTTTTTT.

In DNA form, the CDR3 reads TGTGCCAGCACGGGTTTGATTCGGGGACAGGGCTACACCTTC. Translating it yields CASTGLIRGQGYTF. The chain uses TRBV6-5 and TRBJ1-2; TRBD1 aligns across 7 bases. J gave up 8 bases and V 7 bases, and 13 bases lay outside the gene matches. The CDR3 extends over 14 amino acids. Germline V lookup: CDR1 MNHEY, CDR2 SVGAGI.